The present T cell receptor beta chain was sequenced within a study of cytomegalovirus exposure and HLA in healthy donors (dated by TCRdb to about 2017). The study in broad terms: An earlier analysis of several hundred of the donors reported over 250 Gb of sequence data and 95 million to 130 million unique TCR beta sequences obtained from about 180 million T cells. An early release covering approximately 600 HLA-typed donors comprised roughly 300 gigabases of sequencing data and around 80 million unique TCR sequences. Of the approximately 400 genotyped donors, 75% to 85% were placed in the genetic ancestry cluster associated with self-reported Caucasian donors. The study was designed to test whether signatures of past pathogen exposure could be identified by cataloging public T cell receptors. The study profiled the T cell repertoires of 550 to 700 subjects by immunosequencing and related them to cytomegalovirus serostatus. A separate validation cohort of 100 to 150 different subjects was used in addition to the roughly 720-subject first cohort. To predict cytomegalovirus infection status, the study brought together high-throughput TCR immunosequencing, statistical association of individual TCRs with disease status, and machine learning. A later analysis re-examined previously published TCR beta repertoires from 500 to 700 donors and added high-resolution HLA genotyping to investigate patterns of TCR occurrence. Rather than drawing on any new phenotypic data, the later analysis identified candidate immune exposures from TCR beta sequences and the way those sequences occurred across donors. To decide whether each TCR beta V gene segment behaved as functional or pseudogenic, an earlier analysis of some 600 of the donors relied on high-throughput TCR beta sequencing. Donor age, sex, ethnicity and CMV serostatus were compiled together with the repertoire data. In a later genetic analysis, genome-wide SNP genotypes for about three fifths of the roughly 670 donors were used, and that subset was treated as a discovery cohort. Every repertoire in the discovery cohort had been generated on one and the same sequencing platform. HLA typing covered class I and class II loci at four-digit resolution. The number of typed donors differed by locus: about 620-630 for A, B, C, DRB1 and DQB1; 500 to 550 for DQA1; 606 for DPA1; and 400 to 480 for DPB1. Because of strong linkage in the cohort, four to six DR-DQ haplotypes were treated as single units for association and clustering. Across under 500 genotyped donors of the cohort, an average of roughly 200,000 unique TCR beta nucleotide sequences per donor were sequenced, and approximately 19% of those sequences were non-productive. Here is what the overall study found, with its caveats: When HLA alleles, especially DR and DQ, strongly co-occurred, attributing TCR associations to individual alleles was difficult. The classifier was reported to diagnose cytomegalovirus status with high specificity and sensitivity in both the original cohort and the validation cohort. A later analysis found that TCR association rates varied across HLA loci, with DRB1 alleles showing the most associated TCRs and HLA-C alleles the fewest. The only immune exposure information available for the cohort was CMV serostatus. A later analysis reported that several top co-occurrence clusters appeared linked to parvovirus B19, influenza, CMV and Epstein-Barr virus. Presence/absence analyses assumed roughly uniform sequencing depth across donors, an assumption that may not hold. Because HLA typing was unavailable for some donors at each locus, only the typed subset was used in association tests. In an earlier analysis of about 550 of the donors, most TCR beta V segments were observed in productive rearrangements about 87% or about 30% of the time, broadly matching IMGT annotations. A further reported finding was that TCR beta sequences accurately predicted the HLA-A and HLA-B alleles for most subjects in the first cohort. This cohort had only TCR beta chains sequenced, and the lack of alpha or paired-chain data limited which features could be detected. The 87-base-pair reads could not distinguish some IMGT-functional V segments, including TRBV6-2 and TRBV6-3, so those segments were excluded. Specific HLA alleles were associated with some 15,000 TCR beta sequences at a false discovery rate of 0.05 in a later analysis. While some public TCRs were present in many individuals, most TCR sequences turned up only very rarely across donors. A later analysis found that most CMV-associated TCR beta chains appeared HLA-restricted, with HLA associations seemingly driven largely by CMV exposure. Because counts were too low, under 20 rarely observed V segments, including chromosome 9 orphons, were left out of the earlier analysis of over 550 of the donors. Compared with equally common non-associated chains, HLA-associated TCR beta chains in a later analysis were more clonally expanded and had lower generation probabilities. According to the authors, the approach could potentially be generalized to other disease states and immunological phenotypes. A later genetic analysis associated a missense DCLRE1C variant with V-gene and J-gene trimming of TCR beta chains, and an independent cohort replicated the association. A total of 150 or so TCR beta chains were listed by the study as associated with cytomegalovirus. Three of the identified cytomegalovirus-associated TCR beta chains were confirmed in vitro to be specific for cytomegalovirus antigens. Linkage disequilibrium might explain the correlated functional status among segregating V segments, but an unknown experimental factor could not be excluded. In a later genetic analysis, fewer N-insertions in productive TCRs were reported among donors in an Asian-associated ancestry cluster than the roughly 670-donor mean. A group of highly shared sequence variants was considered likely to be a technical artifact of the sequencing pipeline.

Concerning this clone: What antigen it recognizes has not been identified. No base qualities exist here, and no much larger clone lies one base off it.

In total, roughly 670 healthy bone marrow donors made up the cohort. Cohort members were all nominally healthy when sampled, although unrecorded immune exposures were likely present. CMV serostatus was recorded as positive for some 300 and negative for about 55% of the roughly 670 cohort members, whereas no CMV serostatus was recorded for the donor in question. A peripheral blood sample was collected from each donor, and TCR beta sequencing was performed on peripheral blood mononuclear cells. Genomic DNA was extracted from the blood cell samples with the Qiagen DNeasy Blood Extraction Kit. Preparation of the library involved the immunoSEQ multiplex PCR assay. For the multiplex PCR, a mixture combining 60 forward primers for TCR Vbeta segments and 13 reverse primers for TCR Jbeta segments was used. The CDR3 region of rearranged TCR beta genes was amplified from genomic DNA with a multiplex PCR assay. Amplified TCR beta libraries were sequenced as 87-base-pair reads on the Illumina HiSeq System. As for the original processing: Across the 700 or so repertoires, a later analysis counted some 80 million unique TCR beta chains, roughly 11 million of which were shared by at least two donors. A nearest-neighbor algorithm error-corrected the raw reads and collapsed the reads into unique sequences, merging closely related sequences to remove PCR and sequencing errors. To assign V, D and J gene segments, CDR3 sequences were aligned to IMGT reference sequences. For a sequence to be retained, a match of at least six nucleotides was required to both a V gene segment and a J gene segment. A rearrangement was called productive if the CDR3 had no stop codons and remained in frame with V and J, and every other rearrangement was called non-productive. Following IMGT convention, CDR3 was defined as the stretch from the second conserved V-encoded cysteine to the conserved J-encoded phenylalanine. The earlier analysis of about 560 of the donors excluded any sequence lacking an unambiguous match to a single V gene segment. An earlier analysis of a few hundred of the donors classified V segments as functional when productive rearrangements were above 56.7% and as segregating when the standard deviation between donors was above 5%. A statistical classification framework was built for diagnosing cytomegalovirus status from the catalog of TCR beta chain sequences. In a later analysis, TCR nucleotide sequences were compared against IMGT/GENE-DB human TR gene sequences so that V and J genes could be assigned. In a later analysis, CDR3 sequences and most-parsimonious VDJ recombination scenarios were assigned using the TCRdist pipeline. In a later analysis, each TCR beta chain was defined by its CDR3 amino acid sequence together with its V-gene family, and reads without a unique V-gene family were excluded. A later analysis removed over 500 highly shared, low-generation-probability nucleotide sequences to deal with suspected cross-contamination and a sequencing artifact. In a later analysis, a clonal expansion index was calculated for each public chain from normalized within-repertoire ranks of inferred template counts. Generation probabilities in a later analysis came from a VDJ recombination model fitted to out-of-frame rearrangements, and those results were checked against IGoR. Hypergeometric tests were used in a later analysis to score TCR-TCR, TCR-HLA and TCR-CMV co-occurrence, with a repertoire-size bias correction applied to the TCR pairs. A later analysis estimated false discovery rates by permuting HLA or CMV assignments 20 times. In a later analysis, co-occurring TCRs were grouped using DBSCAN, and TCRdist sequence similarity was added for clustering within HLA-allele-positive subsets. Co-occurrence clustering excluded repertoires with fewer than 30,000 or more than 120,000 public chains, plus five with anomalous nucleotide sharing. TCRdb holds this immuneACCESS table with in-frame rearrangements only. Some clones are missing; in checked studies, unresolved V genes explain under half, and the rest has no known cause. The DNA gave D and trimming, while V, J and clone size come from that table. Counted in this sample were around 160,000 clones; approximately 79% of them appeared once. The ten top clones hold roughly 2% of the sample.

The germline V gene supplies CDR1 SGHRS and CDR2 YFSETQ. The trim is 4 bases for V and 5 bases for J, with a gap of 18 bases between the germline ends. The CDR3 holds 15 amino acids from the cysteine to the phenylalanine. The CDR3 DNA has 45 bases and is translated from base 1. The clonotype originates from a human donor in good health. The chain was built from TRBV5-1 and TRBJ1-1; TRBD1 is a weak D gene call, 6 bases matching. Sequencing was done on a sample of PBMCs. The encoded CDR3 is CASSLSQGMRTEAFF. In nucleotides, the sequence is TGCGCCAGCAGCCTATCACAGGGTATGAGGACTGAAGCTTTCTTT.